This paragraph reports one TCR beta chain. The germline CDR1 and CDR2 sequences are SGHNT and YYREEE (reference sequence). V lost 7 bases and J lost 1, with 19 bases in between. The CDR3 runs to 16 residues. This sample is drawn from a study of blood T cell repertoires in COVID-19. Profiling relied on immunoSEQ multiplex PCR, and the TCRdb table lists in-frame clones only, not all of them. The sample gives about 480,000 clones, roughly nine tenths of which show up once; roughly 7.4% is in the top ten. The TCR sequence derives from a woman aged 45-60 years with COVID-19, enrolled during active disease. The V gene is TRBV5-4, the J gene TRBJ2-3; possibly TRBD2 for D (6 bases). The sequencing sample was made of peripheral blood. CDR3 sequence reads: CASATTGLLGTDTQYF. CDR3 coding DNA: TGTGCCAGCGCGACTACGGGACTTCTGGGCACAGATACGCAGTATTTT.